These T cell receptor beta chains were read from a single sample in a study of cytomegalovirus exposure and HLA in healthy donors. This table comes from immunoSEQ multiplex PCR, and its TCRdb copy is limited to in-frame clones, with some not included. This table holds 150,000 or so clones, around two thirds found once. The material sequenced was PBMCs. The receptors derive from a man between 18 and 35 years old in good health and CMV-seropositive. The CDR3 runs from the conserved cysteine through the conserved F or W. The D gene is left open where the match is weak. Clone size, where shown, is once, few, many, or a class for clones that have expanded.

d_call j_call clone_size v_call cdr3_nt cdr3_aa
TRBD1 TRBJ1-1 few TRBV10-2 TGCGCCAGTCACGGACAGGGGATGAACACTGAAGCTTTCTTT CASHGQGMNTEAFF
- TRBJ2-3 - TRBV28 TGTGCCAGCAGCCCCGGGGGAAATACGCAGTATTTT CASSPGGNTQYF
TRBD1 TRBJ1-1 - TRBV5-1 TGCGCCAGCCGTAAAACAGGGGGCTTAACTGAAGCTTTCTTT CASRKTGGLTEAFF
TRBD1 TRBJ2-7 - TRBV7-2 TGTGCCAGCAGCTTCGACAGGGGGGGATACGAGCAGTACTTC CASSFDRGGYEQYF
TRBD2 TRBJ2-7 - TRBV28 TGTGCCAGCAGTTTCAGCGGGAGGGAGTACGAGCAGTACTTC CASSFSGREYEQYF
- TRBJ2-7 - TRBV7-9 TGTGCCAGCAGCTTAGCGGGAGTAACCTACGAGCAGTACTTC CASSLAGVTYEQYF
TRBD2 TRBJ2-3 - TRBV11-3 TGTGCCAGCAGCCTACGGACTAGTACAGATACGCAGTATTTT CASSLRTSTDTQYF
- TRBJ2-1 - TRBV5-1 TGCGCCAGCAGCCCGAGATGGACTCACAATGAGCAGTTCTTC CASSPRWTHNEQFF
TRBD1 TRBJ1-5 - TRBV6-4 TGTGCCAGCAGTGCGGGGACAGGCCGGGACCAGCCCCAGCATTTT CASSAGTGRDQPQHF
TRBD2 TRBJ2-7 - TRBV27 TGTGCCAGCAGTTTACGGGGGGACGAGCAGTACTTC CASSLRGDEQYF
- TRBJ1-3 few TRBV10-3 TGTGCCATCAGTGTCTTAACTGGAAACACCATATATTTT CAISVLTGNTIYF
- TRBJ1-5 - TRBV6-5 TGTGCCAGCAGTTATTCATCCAGGGTTAGTCAGCCCCAGCATTTT CASSYSSRVSQPQHF
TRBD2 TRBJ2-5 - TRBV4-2 TGTGCCAGCAGCCAACTCGGAGCGGGGGTGACCCAAGAGACCCAGTACTTC CASSQLGAGVTQETQYF
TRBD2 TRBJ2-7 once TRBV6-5 TGTGCCTCTTCAAAGCGGGATAGGTCCTACGAGCAGTACTTC CASSKRDRSYEQYF
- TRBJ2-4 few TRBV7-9 TGTGCCAGCAGCTTAGGGGACAAAATAGCCAAAAACATTCAGTACTTC CASSLGDKIAKNIQYF
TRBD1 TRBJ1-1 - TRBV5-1 TGCGCCAGCAGCTTGTACAGGGGGTCCACTGAAGCTTTCTTT CASSLYRGSTEAFF
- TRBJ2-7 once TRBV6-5 TGTGCCAGCAAGGCAGGGGCCTACGAGCAGTACTTC CASKAGAYEQYF
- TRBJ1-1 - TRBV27 TGTGCCAGCAGTTTCCTACAGGGTCGGACTGAAGCTTTCTTT CASSFLQGRTEAFF
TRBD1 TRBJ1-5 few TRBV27 TGTGCCAGCAGAGCCGGACAGGTCCGTGATCAGCCCCAGCATTTT CASRAGQVRDQPQHF
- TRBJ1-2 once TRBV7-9 TGTGCCAGCAGCTTCGGGGGAGGGGGTGGCTACACCTTC CASSFGGGGGYTF
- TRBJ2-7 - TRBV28 TGTGCCAGCAGGAGGGGGGGCTACGAGCAGTACTTC CASRRGGYEQYF
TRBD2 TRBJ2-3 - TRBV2 TGTGCCAGCAGTACCGAAGGGGGGATAGGCGGGGGGACGCAGTATTTT CASSTEGGIGGGTQYF
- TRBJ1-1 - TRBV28 TGTGCCAGCAGTGACAGGGAAGCTTTCTTT CASSDREAFF
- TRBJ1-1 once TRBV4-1 TGCGCCAGCAGCCTGGGAGGGAGGACTGAAGCTTTCTTT CASSLGGRTEAFF
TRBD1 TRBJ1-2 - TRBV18 TGTGCCAGCTCACCTCTCCAGGGGGCCTACGGTGACTATGGCTACACCTTC CASSPLQGAYGDYGYTF
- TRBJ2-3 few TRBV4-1 TGCGCCAGCAGCCGCGCCGGGAGCGGCACAGATACGCAGTATTTT CASSRAGSGTDTQYF
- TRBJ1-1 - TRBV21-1 TGTGCCAGCAGCCCCGAGGCAGGGGTGAACACTGAAGCTTTCTTT CASSPEAGVNTEAFF
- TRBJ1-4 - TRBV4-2 TGTGCCAGCAGCCCCCCTGCGAGAAATGAAAAACTGTTTTTT CASSPPARNEKLFF
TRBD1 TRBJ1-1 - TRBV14 TGTGCCAGCAGATTCGGACAGGGAGCTGAAGCTTTCTTT CASRFGQGAEAFF
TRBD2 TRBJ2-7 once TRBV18 TGTGCCAGCTCACCTGAGCGGGGGTCGAGGGAGCAGTACTTC CASSPERGSREQYF
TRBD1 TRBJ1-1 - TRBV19 TGTGCCAGTAGTTCTTTGGCAGGGGGCCGTCCTGAAGCTTTCTTT CASSSLAGGRPEAFF
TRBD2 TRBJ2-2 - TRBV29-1 TGCAGCGTTGGGATTAGCGGGGGGGCCACCGGGGAGCTGTTTTTT CSVGISGGATGELFF
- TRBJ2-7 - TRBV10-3 TGTGCCATCAGTGACAACCCGACAGTCTCCTACGAGCAGTACTTC CAISDNPTVSYEQYF
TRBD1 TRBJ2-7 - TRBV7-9 TGTGCCAGCAGCCCGACGGACAGGGTCGAGCAGTACTTC CASSPTDRVEQYF
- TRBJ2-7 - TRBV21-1 TGTGCCAGCAGCAAAGGCGGGGACAGGGGGGGTCGTACAGCCGAGCAGTACTTC CASSKGGDRGGRTAEQYF
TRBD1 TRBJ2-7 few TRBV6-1 TGTGCCAGCAGTGAATCACCGGACAGGCCACGCTTC CASSESPDRPRF
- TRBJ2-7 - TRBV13 TGTGCCAGCAGCTTAGTAAAACAGGTAACCTACGAGCAGTACTTC CASSLVKQVTYEQYF
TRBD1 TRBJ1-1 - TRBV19 TGTGCCAGTAGTGTTGGGACAGGGGCTTTCTTT CASSVGTGAFF
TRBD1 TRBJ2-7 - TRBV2 TGTGCCAGCAGTCCTCAGGGGGGACAGGGGGCGCGAGAGCAGTACTTC CASSPQGGQGAREQYF
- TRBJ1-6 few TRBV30 TGTGCCTGGAGTGCTATTTCACCCCTCCACTTT CAWSAISPLHF
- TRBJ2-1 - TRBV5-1 TGCGCCAGCAGCTATAGCGGTGAGCAGTTCTTC CASSYSGEQFF
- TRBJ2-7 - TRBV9 TGTGCCAGCAGCGTAGGAGGGTCCTACGAGCAGTACTTC CASSVGGSYEQYF
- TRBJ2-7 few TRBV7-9 TGTGCCAGCAGCTTAGGCGGGGTGCCCTACGAGCAGTACTTC CASSLGGVPYEQYF
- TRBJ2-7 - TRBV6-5 TGTGCCAGCAGCCGGTCACAGGACTACGAGCAGTACTTC CASSRSQDYEQYF
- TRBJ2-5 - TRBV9 TGTGCCAGCAGTAGACGAGGGGGGGCGCTTGAGACCCAGTACTTC CASSRRGGALETQYF
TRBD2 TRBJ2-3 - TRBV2 TGTGCCAGCAGCAAGGCTAGCGGCAGAGATACGCAGTATTTT CASSKASGRDTQYF
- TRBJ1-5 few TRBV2 TGTGCCAGCAGGACAGCAAGGGGGCCCCAGCATTTT CASRTARGPQHF
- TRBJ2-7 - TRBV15 TGTGCCACCAGTACTAGCCAGTCGGAGCAGTACTTC CATSTSQSEQYF
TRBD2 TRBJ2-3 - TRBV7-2 TGTGCCAGCAGACCAATAGCGGGAGGTGATACGCAGTATTTT CASRPIAGGDTQYF
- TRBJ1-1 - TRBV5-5 TGTGCCAGCAGCGTTGGGCAGGGAACAGCTTTCTTT CASSVGQGTAFF
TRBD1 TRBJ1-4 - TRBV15 TGTGCCACCAGCAGAGACCGACAGGGCCCTACATTTACTAATGAAAAACTGTTTTTT CATSRDRQGPTFTNEKLFF
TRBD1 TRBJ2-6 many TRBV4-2 TGTGCCAGCAGCCCGACAGGGAATTCTGGGGCCAACGTCCTGACTTTC CASSPTGNSGANVLTF
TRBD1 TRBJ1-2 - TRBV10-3 TGTGCCATCAGTGACGCGGACAGGGAGATGGCTGGCTACACCTTC CAISDADREMAGYTF
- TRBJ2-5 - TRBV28 TGTGCCACCCTTAAGGGTACAGGGTTGGACCAAGAGACCCAGTACTTC CATLKGTGLDQETQYF
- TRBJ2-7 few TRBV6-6 TGTGCCAGCAGCTTGGACAGTTACGAGCAGTACTTC CASSLDSYEQYF
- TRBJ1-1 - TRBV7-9 TGTGCCAGCAGCCTCCGGGACACCGGGAACACTGAAGCTTTCTTT CASSLRDTGNTEAFF
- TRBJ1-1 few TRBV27 TGTGCCAGCAGTTTATATGGCAGCGCCTGGAACACTGAAGCTTTCTTT CASSLYGSAWNTEAFF